This paragraph reports one TCR beta chain. Its specific antigen is unknown. Nothing much larger sits one base from this clone, and base qualities are not available. The donors were people with melanoma. The data were obtained in a study of CD4+ T cells in melanoma (dated by TCRdb to between 2022 and 2023). For the wider study: The study investigated neoantigen-specific CD4+ T cells in human melanoma. The investigation overall reported the following: Diverse differentiation states were reported to be shown by neoantigen-specific CD4+ T cells in melanoma. The report described a correlation between neoantigen-specific CD4+ T cells and the function of CD8+ T cells, macrophages and B cells.

Library prep was done by the immunoSEQ multiplex PCR assay. Held by TCRdb, this immuneACCESS table contains in-frame sequences only and omits some clones. Under half of the omission traces to an unresolved V gene where checked; the cause of the rest is unknown. The sample has some 13,000 clones on record, about 74% of them singletons. In total, the top ten clones hold 16% of the sample. V sheds 0 bases and J sheds 5 bases, leaving 11 bases between their ends. CDR1 and CDR2, looked up from the germline V gene, are SGHRS and YFSETQ. Its CDR3 holds 14 amino acids, cysteine through phenylalanine. The DNA shown is the 42-base CDR3, in frame from base 1.

The sample taken for sequencing was cells from a culture (not recorded whether cultured in vitro). This chain is built from TRBV5-1 and TRBJ2-5; the D segment cannot be called with confidence. The TCR sequence derives from a human donor with melanoma. The CDR3: CASSLDGLRETQYF. At the DNA level, the sequence is TGCGCCAGCAGCTTGGACGGGTTACGCGAGACCCAGTACTTC. Here the CDR3 is joined to the reference TRBV5-1 and TRBJ2-5 genes, and the full variable domain is: KAGVTQTPRYLIKTRGQQVTLSCSPISGHRSVSWYQQTPGQGLQFLFEYFSETQRNKGNFPGRFSGRQFSNSRSEMNVSTLELGDSALYLCASSLDGLRETQYFGPGTRLLVL.